The next 17 T cell receptor beta chains were all read from a single sample in a study of T cell changes during pregnancy in multiple sclerosis. Repertoires were generated with immunoSEQ multiplex PCR, while TCRdb's copy carries only in-frame clones and drops some. The table has about 59,000 clones, around 93% seen once. Specimen: CD4+ T cells from peripheral blood mononuclear cells, collected before pregnancy. The source of these receptors is a female donor with multiple sclerosis, enrolled in a pregnancy study.

This clone was observed once. This chain links TRBV20-1 with TRBJ1-1; D not certain. Germline values: CDR1 DFQATT, CDR2 SNEGSKA (reference sequence). The CDR3 extends over 11 amino acids. V lost 0 bases and J 5 bases, leaving 4 bases between the germline ends. Written as DNA, the CDR3 is TGCAGTGCTAGAGATCTTACTGAAGCTTTCTTT. Translating it yields CSARDLTEAFF.

This clone appeared once. The rearrangement joins TRBV6-5 to TRBJ2-2; D is perhaps TRBD2 (7 bases). The CDR3 loop spans 15 amino acids. The V gene's germline CDR1 is MNHEY and CDR2 SVGAGI. The CDR3 coding sequence is TGTGCGAGTAGGGGGAGGGGCCCCAAGGCCGGGGAGCTGTTTTTT. It is translated as CASRGRGPKAGELFF.

A single count supports this clone. V is TRBV7-9 and J is TRBJ1-1; maybe TRBD1 (6 bases). V lost 4 bases and J 1 base, leaving 16 bases between the germline ends. CDR3 size: 16 residues. CDR1 and CDR2 from the germline V gene are SEHNR and FQNEAQ (reference sequence). The DNA for the CDR3 is TGTGCCAGCAGCTACCCACTGGGGGCGAGGAACACTGAAGCTTTCTTT. Translation: CASSYPLGARNTEAFF. Full variable domain (rest looked up from reference TRBV7-9 and TRBJ1-1): DTGVSQNPRHKITKRGQNVTFRCDPISEHNRLYWYRQTLGQGPEFLTYFQNEAQLEKSRLLSDRFSAERPKGSFSTLEIQRTEQGDSAMYLCASSYPLGARNTEAFFGQGTRLTVV.

This clone was counted once. The gene calls are TRBV18 and TRBJ1-1; tentative D call: TRBD1 (6 bases). Germline V lookup: CDR1 KGHSH, CDR2 LQKENI. The CDR3 loop spans 13 amino acids. Trimming cost V 6 bases and J 1 base, with 9 bases left between them. The CDR3 region is CASSNRENTEAFF. DNA for the CDR3: TGTGCCAGCTCTAACAGGGAGAACACTGAAGCTTTCTTT.

The chain uses TRBV5-6 and TRBJ2-7, with D perhaps TRBD1 (6 bases). The CDR3 is 16 amino acids. Germline values: CDR1 SGHDT, CDR2 YYEEEE. The V gene lost 3 bases and the J gene lost 0 bases, with 16 bases spanning the gap. CDR3 DNA: TGTGCCAGCAGCTCAAAGGTGGACAGAAGCTCCTACGAGCAGTACTTC. Its translation is CASSSKVDRSSYEQYF.

The rearrangement uses TRBV19 and TRBJ2-7; TRBD2 matches 12 bases. From germline, CDR1 is LNHDA and CDR2 SQIVND (reference sequence). Trimming took 3 bases from V and 0 from J; bases not matched to a gene: 6. The CDR3 has 17 residues. CDR3 sequence (DNA): TGTGCCAGTAGTATGGCTAGCGGGAGGGAGAGCTCCTACGAGCAGTACTTC. As protein: CASSMASGRESSYEQYF.

The rearrangement joins TRBV7-9 to TRBJ2-7; 8 bases fit TRBD1. The CDR3 has 15 residues. V lost 4 bases and J lost 6; bases outside the gene matches: 11. Germline V CDR1 and CDR2: SEHNR, FQNEAQ (reference sequence). CDR3 sequence reads: CASSSKGGTGREQYF. As DNA, the CDR3 is TGTGCCAGCAGCTCCAAAGGCGGGACAGGACGCGAGCAGTACTTC.

The rearrangement links TRBV29-1 to TRBJ2-3, with a weak D call TRBD1 (6 bases). Germline V lookup: CDR1 SQVTM, CDR2 ANQGSEA. Between the trimmed V and J ends, which lost 5 bases and 4 bases, there was a span of 13 bases. This CDR3 has 13 residues. CDR3: CSVNRVFADTQYF. For the CDR3, the DNA is TGCAGCGTTAACAGGGTTTTTGCAGATACGCAGTATTTT.

This clone is a singleton in its sample. This chain connects TRBV9 to TRBJ2-1; TRBD2 matches at 10 bases. The ends lost 6 bases at V and 8 bases at J; junction bases unmatched: 11. Germline V CDR1 and CDR2: SGDLS, YYNGEE. This CDR3 has 15 amino acids. The CDR3 region is CASMRGLAGVDEQFF. The CDR3 DNA reads as TGTGCCAGCATGCGTGGGCTAGCGGGAGTGGATGAGCAGTTCTTC.

The CDR3 protein is CASSLAGGPHEQYF. The CDR3 nucleotides are TGTGCCAGCAGCTTAGCGGGAGGGCCTCACGAGCAGTACTTC. This rearrangement joins TRBV7-3 to TRBJ2-7; 9 bases are a match to TRBD2. This CDR3 spans 14 amino acids. Germline loops: CDR1 SGHTA, CDR2 FQGTGA. V shed 2 bases and J 5 bases; nucleotides not matched to a gene: 4.

This clone was seen a single time. V usage is TRBV5-1 and J usage is TRBJ2-3; 9 bases match TRBD2. The germline V gene has CDR1 SGHRS and CDR2 YFSETQ. This CDR3 comprises 15 residues. The ends lost 1 base at V and 2 bases at J; junction bases unmatched: 2. CDR3 in DNA: TGCGCCAGCAGCTTGACTAGCGGGTACACAGATACGCAGTATTTT. It codes for CASSLTSGYTDTQYF.

The V and J genes are TRBV4-2 and TRBJ2-5; 9 nucleotides align to TRBD2. This CDR3 region has 18 residues. The ends lost 0 bases at V and 4 bases at J; junction bases unmatched: 12. The germline V gene encodes CDR1 LGHNA and CDR2 YNFKEQ. CDR3 in amino acids: CASSQDPGGRADRETQYF. The CDR3 bases are TGTGCCAGCAGCCAAGATCCGGGCGGGAGGGCAGATCGAGAGACCCAGTACTTC.

The genes are TRBV29-1 and TRBJ1-1; 11 bases align to TRBD1. CDR3 length: 15 residues. Germline lookup yields CDR1 SQVTM and CDR2 ANQGSEA. V shed 7 bases, J shed 6 bases, and the junction held 13 bases outside the gene matches. CDR3 DNA: TGCAGCGGCCACACAGCCAAGGGACAGGGGGCTGAAGCTTTCTTT. This sequence encodes CSGHTAKGQGAEAFF.

The chain uses TRBV5-1 and TRBJ2-7; D is ambiguous. The CDR3 has 13 amino acids. From germline, CDR1 is SGHRS and CDR2 YFSETQ. Trimming shortened V by 4 bases and J by 1 base, and 9 bases separated the two germline ends. The DNA for the CDR3 is TGCGCCAGCAGCAAGACACCATCCTACGAGCAGTACTTC. This sequence encodes CASSKTPSYEQYF.

The chain's CDR3 is CASSPSMASSGELFF. The CDR3 region has the DNA TGTGCCAGCAGTCCCTCGATGGCCTCTAGCGGGGAGCTGTTTTTT. This sequence joins TRBV28 and TRBJ2-2; D is uncertain. CDR1 is MDHEN, CDR2 SYDVKM, per germline. The CDR3 consists of 15 residues. V lost 5 bases to trimming and J lost 7 bases, with 17 bases between them.

The gene calls are TRBV4-1 and TRBJ2-7, with 8 nucleotides matching TRBD2. Germline CDR1 and CDR2: MGHRA and YSYEKL. This CDR3 comprises 15 residues. The V and J ends lost 0 bases and 4 bases, in that order; junction bases with no gene match: 5. The CDR3 protein is CASSQDLLAVYEQYF. In DNA, the CDR3 is TGCGCCAGCAGCCAAGATCTACTAGCGGTTTACGAGCAGTACTTC.

This clone was seen a single time. The V gene is TRBV7-2, the J gene TRBJ1-1; TRBD1 agrees at 7 bases. J lost 7 bases, V lost 0 bases, and 8 bases had no gene match. CDR1 SGHTA and CDR2 FQGNSA come from the germline V gene. The CDR3 consists of 15 residues. CDR3 region: CASSLAGGQAFEAFF. The CDR3 DNA follows: TGTGCCAGCAGCTTAGCCGGAGGACAGGCGTTTGAAGCTTTCTTT.